This paragraph reports one T cell receptor beta chain. Its antigen is not yet known. The record has no base qualities; no much larger clone is one base away. The data are from a study of T cell responses to AZD1222 COVID-19 vaccine (dated by TCRdb to the early 2020s). Study-wide context: AZD1222 recipients with second doses at about 4 weeks or about 12 weeks were pooled, because spike-specific TCR depth and breadth did not differ between schedules. A total of over 230 trial participants underwent TCR sequencing, of whom 200 to 220 received two doses of AZD1222 and some 25 received two doses of the MenACWY control vaccine. Trial participants were enrolled by age into 18-55, 56-69 and 70-plus year subgroups, with approximately 160, 26 and 62 TCR-sequenced participants respectively. What the research found in general, with its limitations: Most participants were white British and females outnumbered males, and the authors suggested that clonal diversity may have been underestimated. In the small 56-69-year group, the increase in depth fell short of significance, most likely because of low power. Because no samples from the day 14 peak response were available, repertoires could be characterized only after the peak T cell response. Conclusions about previously exposed vaccinees were limited because only six AZD1222 recipients were SARS-CoV-2 seropositive at baseline. Reportedly, almost half of the unique spike-specific TCRs recognized epitopes lying outside the regions that are mutated in the B.1.351 and B.1.1.7 variants. After two AZD1222 doses, spike-specific TCR breadth and depth were significantly higher than at day 0 and than in MenACWY recipients. Vaccine-associated CD4 TCRs spanned the whole spike protein, with dominant responses in regions 160-218 and 743-854.

Explained via the paper, the time point label denotes: baseline before first vaccination. Vaccinee samples came from UK trials COV001 and COV002, including a single-blind randomized controlled phase 2/3 trial of AZD1222 (ChAdOx1 nCoV-19) in healthy adults. Trial participant PBMC samples were collected at day 0 and day 28 after the second dose for TCRbeta chain sequencing. The CDR3 regions of human TCRbeta chains were subjected to immunosequencing. The study's own analysis went as follows. TCRs in the repertoires were matched against a reference library of SARS-CoV-2-specific TCRs that had been generated with the MIRA antigen-specificity platform. Breadth was defined as the fraction of unique TCRs that were SARS-CoV-2-associated. Depth was defined as the fraction of total T cells that were SARS-CoV-2-associated. Each spike-specific TCR was assigned to its reactive spike region and to a CD4 or CD8 class using the MIRA data. Log10-transformed breadth and depth values were compared by one-way ANOVA with Sidak's multiple comparisons tests. The table comes from immuneACCESS by way of TCRdb, which keeps in-frame sequences with V and J called. Part of the clones is missing from these tables; in studies checked, under half for an unresolved V gene and the rest for unknown reasons. That table is the source of V, J and clone size, and D and trimming were worked out from the DNA. Within this sample are some 200,000 clones, with approximately 91% of them counted one time only. The ten largest make up roughly 0.99% of the sample.

Based on the germline V gene, the CDR1 and CDR2 sequences are SGHTA and FQGNSA. V gives up 5 bases and J gives up 0 bases, and the segment between their germline ends measures 13 bases. CDR3 length: 15 amino acids, cysteine to phenylalanine. CDR3 DNA only is kept here, 45 bases in frame from base 1. Here the chain combines TRBV7-2 and TRBJ1-1, with no reliable assignment of the D segment. The sample consisted of peripheral blood, taken on day 0 of AZD1222 vaccination. The TCR sequence derives from an adult in good health. CDR3 sequence: CASSPRQVLNTEAFF. The nucleotide sequence reads as follows: TGTGCCAGCAGCCCTAGGCAGGTGCTGAACACTGAAGCTTTCTTT.